The clone carrying this TCR beta chain is a singleton in its sample. This sample is part of a study of tumor-infiltrating lymphocytes in primary liver carcinoma. Germline V gene lookup returns CDR1 SQVTM and CDR2 ANQGSEA. The CDR3 covers 11 residues. Between roughly 17 and 30 mg of unsorted bulk tissue served as the source from which RNA and DNA were co-extracted. Each tumor had five separate regions sampled. From about 530 ng total RNA, TCR beta cDNA was generated with a primer in the constant region. Three nested multiplex PCR rounds, a slightly modified ARM-PCR, produced the libraries for TCR beta. Amplification in the first two PCR rounds was performed using TRBV1-TRBV30 forward primers and a C-beta reverse primer for around 9 cycles each. In TCRdb, the multiplex PCR reads were re-called with MiXCR into one record per CDR3 protein. Of roughly 100,000 distinct CDR3 sequences listed, around 80% are singletons.

The sequence was obtained from a man aged 40-49 years with primary liver carcinoma and hepatitis B virus infection. The specimen was liver tumor tissue from sampling region 3. Subset described: tumor region T3, left-lateral pole. The chain recombines TRBV29-1 with TRBJ1-1; possibly TRBD1 for D (5 bases). The CDR3 protein is CCAGDPCEAFF. CDR3 coding DNA: TGCTGCGCCGGGGACCCCTGCGAAGCTTTCTTT.